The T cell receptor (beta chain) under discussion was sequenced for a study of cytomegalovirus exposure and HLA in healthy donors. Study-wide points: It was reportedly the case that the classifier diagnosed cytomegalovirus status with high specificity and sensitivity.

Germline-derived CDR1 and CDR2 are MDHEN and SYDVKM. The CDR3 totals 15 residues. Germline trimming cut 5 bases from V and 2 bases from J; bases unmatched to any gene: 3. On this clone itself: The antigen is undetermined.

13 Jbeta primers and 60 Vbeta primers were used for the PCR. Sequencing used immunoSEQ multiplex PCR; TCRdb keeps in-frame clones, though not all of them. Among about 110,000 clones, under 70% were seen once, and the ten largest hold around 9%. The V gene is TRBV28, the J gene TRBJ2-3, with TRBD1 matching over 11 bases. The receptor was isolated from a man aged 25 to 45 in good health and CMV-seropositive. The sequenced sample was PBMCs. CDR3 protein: CASSLGQGATDTQYF. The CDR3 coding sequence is TGTGCCAGCAGTCTTGGACAGGGGGCCACAGATACGCAGTATTTT.